These 26 T cell receptor beta chains were sequenced from one sample in a study of T cells after yellow fever vaccination. TCRdb redid the calling of the 5' RACE reads with MiXCR, one entry per CDR3 protein. The sample yields about 240,000 distinct CDR3 sequences, 6% to 7.5% seen once. Sequencing was performed on CD4+ T cells sorted from PBMCs, taken 15 days after the yellow fever booster vaccination. These receptors were obtained from a man aged 25 to 40 who received the YFV17D yellow fever vaccine.

This clonotype was counted only a few times. This chain joins TRBV29-1 and TRBJ2-7; TRBD1 matches 8 bases. J lost 3 bases, V lost 4 bases, and 5 bases had no gene match. The CDR3 length is 13 residues. Germline assignment: CDR1 SQVTM and CDR2 ANQGSEA. Written as DNA, the CDR3 is TGCAGCGTTGGGGGACAGGCCGGCTACGAGCAGTACTTC. Translating it yields CSVGGQAGYEQYF.

With regard to this clonotype: A much larger clone differs from this one at a single base, so this may be a read error. The chain joins TRBV6-5 to TRBJ2-3; 7 bases match TRBD2. The CDR3 has 17 amino acids. In germline, CDR1 is MNHEY, CDR2 SVGAGI. Trimming removed 5 bases from V and 5 bases from J; junction bases left unmatched: 16. The CDR3 spells CASSHNSGGSVLDTQYF. CDR3 bases: TGTGCCAGCAGTCACAATTCGGGCGGGAGTGTCTTAGATACGCAGTATTTT.

At least ten counts were recorded for this clonotype. The rearrangement links TRBV29-1 to TRBJ2-5; D is undetermined. Germline V gives CDR1 SQVTM, CDR2 ANQGSEA. The CDR3 totals 14 residues. Trimming removed 4 bases from V and 1 base from J, with 13 bases in between. CDR3 residues: CSVAYSLGQETQYF. The CDR3 DNA follows: TGCAGCGTTGCGTATTCTCTAGGCCAAGAGACCCAGTACTTC.

This clonotype was counted ten times or more. This chain connects TRBV28 to TRBJ2-4; TRBD2 matches 12 bases. This CDR3 region has 15 residues. Germline loops: CDR1 MDHEN, CDR2 SYDVKM. V lost 7 bases and J lost 5; bases outside the gene matches: 6. As DNA, the CDR3 is TGTGCCAGCATACCTAGCGGGAGGGTGGAAAACATTCAGTACTTC. Translation: CASIPSGRVENIQYF.

This clonotype was counted a few times. This rearrangement joins TRBV4-2 to TRBJ2-5; 8 nucleotides align to TRBD2. V shed 4 bases, J shed 4 bases, and the junction held 11 bases outside the gene matches. This CDR3 has 16 amino acids. Germline values: CDR1 LGHNA, CDR2 YNFKEQ. CDR3 DNA sequence: TGTGCCAGCAGCCCGGCTCTTTCGGGAGGGACAGAGACCCAGTACTTC. It specifies CASSPALSGGTETQYF.

At least ten counts were recorded for this clonotype. The V and J genes are TRBV20-1 and TRBJ2-7; 7 bases are a match to TRBD1. CDR1 is DFQATT, CDR2 SNEGSKA, per germline (reference sequence). J gave up 5 bases and V 6 bases, and 10 bases lay outside the gene matches. The CDR3 extends over 13 amino acids. The CDR3 region has the DNA TGCAGTGCCCTCCTCGACAGGGTAAACGAGCAGTACTTC. Its protein product is CSALLDRVNEQYF.

This clonotype was observed a few times. This chain connects TRBV12-3 or TRBV12-4 to TRBJ2-5; D may be TRBD2 (6 bases). The CDR3 sequence is 15 residues long. The germline V and J ends were trimmed by 0 bases and 5 bases, with 13 bases remaining between them. CDR3 sequence: CASSLAQGGGETQYF. DNA of the CDR3: TGTGCCAGCAGTTTAGCGCAGGGAGGAGGGGAGACCCAGTACTTC.

This clonotype was picked up a small number of times. The CDR3 loop is CASTFGTSGSGYNEQFF. In nucleotides, the CDR3 is TGTGCCAGCACCTTCGGGACTAGCGGGAGTGGCTACAATGAGCAGTTCTTC. The chain is built from TRBV7-9 and TRBJ2-1, with 14 bases fitting TRBD2. The V and J ends lost 7 bases and 3 bases, in that order; junction bases with no gene match: 8. Germline V gene sequence: CDR1 SEHNR, CDR2 FQNEAQ (reference sequence). CDR3 size: 17 residues.

The gene calls are TRBV20-1 and TRBJ2-7, with 7 nucleotides matching TRBD1. The CDR3 extends over 14 amino acids. Per the germline V gene, CDR1 is DFQATT and CDR2 is SNEGSKA (reference sequence). V was pared by 5 bases and J by 6 bases, with 13 bases of the junction left unmatched. The CDR3 spells CSAAQQGISGEQYF. The CDR3 DNA sequence: TGCAGTGCTGCCCAACAGGGGATCTCGGGCGAGCAGTACTTC.

The chain combines TRBV5-4 with TRBJ2-3, with 13 bases fitting TRBD2. V lost 4 bases, J lost 7 bases, and 6 bases stayed unmatched. This CDR3 is built from 15 residues. Germline CDR1 and CDR2: SGHNT and YYREEE (reference sequence). CDR3 sequence: CASSNTGTSGNTQYF. The CDR3 nucleotides read TGTGCCAGCAGCAACACCGGGACTAGCGGGAATACGCAGTATTTT.

This clonotype has a handful of counts. Its ends do not fully match the called genes, so a read error is possible. V is TRBV7-7 and J is TRBJ2-1; 8 bases agree with TRBD1. The CDR3 runs 15 residues. Germline assignment: CDR1 SSHAT and CDR2 FNYEAQ (reference sequence). The CDR3 region is CASSLGQGAINEQFF. CDR3 in DNA: TGTGCTAGCAGCTTGGGCCAGGGGGCGATCAATGAGCAGTTCTTC. Full variable domain (rest looked up from reference TRBV7-7 and TRBJ2-1): GAGVSQSPRYKVTKRGQDVTLRCDPISSHATLYWYQQALGQGPEFLTYFNYEAQPDKSGLPSDRFSAERPEGSISTLTIQRTEQRDSAMYRCASSLGQGAINEQFFGPGTRLTVL.

In DNA, the CDR3 is TGCGCCAGCAGCCAAGGGGGGGTCACTAGTTACAGAGAGCAGTACTTC. Amino acids: CASSQGGVTSYREQYF. The V gene is TRBV4-3, the J gene TRBJ2-7, with D perhaps TRBD2 (6 bases). Germline CDR1 and CDR2: LGHNA and YSLEER. The CDR3 extends over 16 amino acids. V was pared by 1 base and J by 7 bases, with 20 bases between.

J is TRBJ2-5 and V is TRBV20-1; no reliable D call. CDR1 is DFQATT and CDR2 is SNEGSKA in the germline V gene (reference sequence). V gave up 0 bases and J gave up 3 bases, with 14 bases separating them. This CDR3 has 15 amino acids. The CDR3 DNA follows: TGCAGTGCTAGAGATTATGCCCAGTCGAAAGAGACCCAGTACTTC. Protein: CSARDYAQSKETQYF.

Worth noting for this clonotype: A much larger clone lies a single base off, so this may be a read error. The J gene is TRBJ1-6, the V gene TRBV5-1; a possible D gene is TRBD1 (5 bases). Trimming removed 4 bases from V and 13 bases from J, with 15 bases in between. The CDR3 length is 13 residues. Germline V lookup: CDR1 SGHRS, CDR2 YFSETQ. CDR3 in amino acids: CASSTRIGGPLHF. The CDR3 DNA reads TGCGCCAGCAGCACGAGAATCGGGGGGCCCCTCCACTTT. The variable domain in full, with the rest retrieved from reference TRBV5-1 and TRBJ1-6, is KAGVTQTPRYLIKTRGQQVTLSCSPISGHRSVSWYQQTPGQGLQFLFEYFSETQRNKGNFPGRFSGRQFSNSRSEMNVSTLELGDSALYLCASSTRIGGPLHFGNGTRLTVT.

In this sample, this clonotype turned up a few times. This may be a read error: a much more frequent sequence differs by one nucleotide. V and J are TRBV7-9 and TRBJ1-3, with D unresolved. The length of the CDR3 is 12 residues. Germline V gives CDR1 SEHNR, CDR2 FQNEAQ (reference sequence). Trimming took off 5 bases at V and 0 bases at J, with 2 bases between the two ends. The CDR3 nucleotides are TGTGCCAGCAGCACCTCTGGAAACACCATATATTTT. Translated, it gives CASSTSGNTIYF.

This clonotype came up many times. CDR3 in DNA: TGTGCCAGCAGCCGCCCAGGGGATACGCAGTATTTT. It encodes CASSRPGDTQYF. The J gene is TRBJ2-3, the V gene TRBV7-2, with a possible D match to TRBD1 (5 bases). Trimming left V 5 bases short and J 6 bases short, with 9 bases between. CDR1 and CDR2 (germline): SGHTA, FQGNSA. There are 12 residues in the CDR3.

V is TRBV7-2 and J is TRBJ2-7; 7 bases align to TRBD1. The CDR3 extends over 14 amino acids. Trimming took 4 bases from V and 2 from J; bases not matched to a gene: 5. Germline V lookup: CDR1 SGHTA, CDR2 FQGNSA. The CDR3 reads CASSSTGTAYEQYF. CDR3 in DNA: TGTGCCAGCAGCTCGACCGGGACAGCCTACGAGCAGTACTTC.

V and J are TRBV19 and TRBJ2-7; the D gene is possibly TRBD2 (6 bases). Germline V gene data show CDR1 as LNHDA and CDR2 as SQIVND (reference sequence). This CDR3 is 16 amino acids long. Deletions cut 5 bases from V and 7 bases from J, with 24 bases between. Here the CDR3 reads CASSVRPSVPSDEQYF. DNA for the CDR3: TGTGCCAGTAGTGTCCGGCCTAGCGTGCCCTCGGATGAGCAGTACTTC.

This clonotype was seen many times. CDR3 amino acids: CASSLRLRGTGNSPLHF. CDR3 nucleotide sequence: TGTGCCAGCAGTTTAAGGCTCAGGGGGACAGGGAATTCACCCCTCCACTTT. The chain carries TRBV27 and TRBJ1-6; 9 nucleotides match TRBD1. Germline CDR1 reads MNHEY; CDR2 reads SMNVEV (reference sequence). CDR3 size: 17 residues. Trimming removed 2 bases from V and 7 bases from J; junction bases left unmatched: 9.

The table lists this clonotype with a few counts. The chain is built from TRBV7-2 and TRBJ1-2; D is perhaps TRBD1 (6 bases). The V gene lost 2 bases and the J gene lost 2 bases, with 15 bases spanning the gap. Germline assignment: CDR1 SGHTA and CDR2 FQGNSA. This CDR3 spans 16 amino acids. The CDR3 DNA reads TGTGCCAGCAGCTTATCCGGAATCGGGACAAACTATGGCTACACCTTC. This sequence encodes CASSLSGIGTNYGYTF. Full variable domain (missing parts from reference TRBV7-2 and TRBJ1-2): GAGVSQSPSNKVTEKGKDVELRCDPISGHTALYWYRQSLGQGLEFLIYFQGNSAPDKSGLPSDRFSAERTGGSVSTLTIQRTQQEDSAVYLCASSLSGIGTNYGYTFGSGTRLTVV.

This clonotype was recorded many times. The chain links TRBV2 to TRBJ2-1, with a possible D match to TRBD2 (6 bases). The CDR3 runs 16 residues. Germline CDR1 reads SNHLY; CDR2 reads FYNNEI. Deletions cut 5 bases from V and 2 bases from J, with 16 bases between. The CDR3 protein is CASSPAGTRTYNEQFF. The CDR3 coding sequence is TGTGCCAGCAGTCCTGCGGGGACCCGAACCTACAATGAGCAGTTCTTC.

The chain employs TRBV20-1 and TRBJ2-1; 8 bases line up with TRBD2. The J segment lost 9 bases and the V segment lost 3 bases, leaving 1 base of the junction unmatched. Germline values: CDR1 DFQATT, CDR2 SNEGSKA (reference sequence). The CDR3 runs 11 residues. The CDR3 sequence: CSASRGGEQFF. CDR3 DNA sequence: TGCAGTGCTAGTCGGGGGGGTGAGCAGTTCTTC.

The chain employs TRBV5-1 and TRBJ2-5; D is possibly TRBD2 (6 bases). This CDR3 has 13 residues. Germline CDR1 and CDR2: SGHRS and YFSETQ. The ends were cut back, 5 bases at V and 5 bases at J, with 13 bases in the middle. The CDR3 is CASRKESGETQYF. CDR3 coding DNA: TGCGCCAGCAGGAAAGAGAGCGGGGAGACCCAGTACTTC.

This clonotype has a count of ten or more. This rearrangement joins TRBV7-2 to TRBJ2-5, with D unclear. The germline V gene encodes CDR1 SGHTA and CDR2 FQGNSA. V was clipped by 5 bases and J by 5 bases, with 9 bases between them. The CDR3 length is 12 residues. CDR3 sequence reads: CASSPTRETQYF. CDR3 nucleotide sequence: TGTGCCAGCAGCCCGACGCGGGAGACCCAGTACTTC.

The rearrangement uses TRBV5-1 and TRBJ2-2; TRBD1 might be the D (6 bases). V was pared by 5 bases and J by 5 bases, with 16 bases between. The CDR3 extends over 15 amino acids. Germline CDR1 reads SGHRS; CDR2 reads YFSETQ. CDR3 protein: CASRIQGHRTGELFF. In nucleotides, the CDR3 is TGCGCCAGCAGAATCCAGGGACATCGGACCGGGGAGCTGTTTTTT.

This clonotype was detected only a few times. J is TRBJ2-1 and V is TRBV10-3; TRBD2 matches at 13 bases. The CDR3 loop spans 15 amino acids. CDR1 and CDR2 from the germline V gene are ENHRY and SYGVKD. V was clipped by 5 bases and J by 6 bases; unmatched bases: 4. CDR3 DNA sequence: TGTGCCATCAGTTCCGGGACTAGCGGGACCAATGAGCAGTTCTTC. Translated: CAISSGTSGTNEQFF.